The 12 T cell receptor beta chains below all came from one sample that was sequenced in a study of shared clonotypes between healthy human individuals. Generated by immunoSEQ multiplex PCR, the TCRdb table keeps only in-frame clones and is missing some. The sample shows approximately 330,000 clones, around 67% of them seen only once. Material for sequencing was memory CD4+ T cells sorted from blood. The subset here: CD45RA-negative fraction. Receptor source: a man aged 25 to 40 in good health.

The genes are TRBV6-6 and TRBJ1-3; D remains unclear. In germline, CDR1 is MNHNY, CDR2 SVGAGI (reference sequence). V dropped 7 bases and J dropped 4 bases, with 8 bases sitting between them. The CDR3 extends over 12 amino acids. DNA of the CDR3: TGTGCCAGCAACGGGGTCGGAAACACCATATATTTT. It encodes CASNGVGNTIYF.

The J gene is TRBJ2-4, the V gene TRBV28; D perhaps matches TRBD2 (6 bases). There are 15 residues in the CDR3. Germline CDR1 MDHEN, CDR2 SYDVKM. V lost 8 bases and J lost 9, with 23 bases in between. This CDR3 is CASGNPGLEKGIQYF. In DNA, the CDR3 is TGTGCCAGCGGCAATCCGGGACTCGAGAAAGGCATTCAGTACTTC.

The J gene is TRBJ1-5, the V gene TRBV28; perhaps TRBD1 as D (5 bases). The CDR3 runs to 19 residues. Trimming removed 1 base from V and 2 bases from J, with 21 bases in between. Germline-derived CDR1 and CDR2 are MDHEN and SYDVKM. The CDR3 region has the DNA TGTGCCAGCAGTTTATTTTCGGGTCTGGGGGGTATCGGCAATCAGCCCCAGCATTTT. This encodes CASSLFSGLGGIGNQPQHF.

This clone has just one count. This rearrangement joins TRBV19 to TRBJ2-1; 14 positions agree with TRBD2. The V gene end was trimmed by 6 bases and the J gene end by 5 bases; junction bases not matched to a gene: 12. The CDR3 runs 18 residues. The germline V gene encodes CDR1 LNHDA and CDR2 SQIVND (reference sequence). The DNA for the CDR3 is TGTGCCAGTAGCAAGGGGACAGGGACTAGCGGGAGAAACAATGAGCAGTTCTTC. Translation: CASSKGTGTSGRNNEQFF.

The chain couples TRBV10-3 to TRBJ2-7; the D is unclear. V lost 2 bases to trimming and J lost 2 bases, with 10 bases between them. CDR3 length equals 14 residues. Germline CDR1 and CDR2: ENHRY and SYGVKD. The CDR3 nucleotides are TGTGCCATCAGTGAGGAACAAGGACCCTACGAGCAGTACTTC. Encoded protein: CAISEEQGPYEQYF.

This chain uses TRBV2 with TRBJ2-1; unclear D gene. The germline V gene has CDR1 SNHLY and CDR2 FYNNEI. This CDR3 has 15 residues. V was trimmed by 6 bases and J by 0 bases, leaving 12 bases between them. The CDR3 DNA reads as TGTGCCAGCAGCTTTGTTCCACACTCCTACAATGAGCAGTTCTTC. This gives the protein CASSFVPHSYNEQFF.

J is TRBJ1-2 and V is TRBV7-9; maybe TRBD1 (6 bases). The CDR3 totals 14 residues. CDR1 and CDR2 from the germline V gene are SEHNR and FQNEAQ (reference sequence). Trimming removed 4 bases from V and 2 bases from J, with 11 bases in between. The CDR3 DNA follows: TGTGCCAGCAGCTCCCCGGGGGCGAACTATGGCTACACCTTC. Its protein product is CASSSPGANYGYTF.

The rearrangement links TRBV19 to TRBJ2-1; no clear D. Trimming shortened V by 1 base and J by 8 bases, and 12 bases separated the two germline ends. CDR1 and CDR2 from the germline V gene are LNHDA and SQIVND (reference sequence). The CDR3 length is 14 residues. As DNA, the CDR3 is TGTGCCAGTAGTATAGTGGCCATTGGAGATGAGCAGTTCTTC. Residues: CASSIVAIGDEQFF.

The chain has TRBV28 and TRBJ2-5; no clear D. Germline-derived CDR1 and CDR2 are MDHEN and SYDVKM. CDR3 length equals 14 residues. V dropped 1 base and J dropped 2 bases, with 8 bases sitting between them. The CDR3 nucleotides read TGTGCCAGCAGTTTATATTCGGAACAAGAGACCCAGTACTTC. Protein product: CASSLYSEQETQYF.

V and J are TRBV11-3 and TRBJ2-1; TRBD2 matches 8 bases. Germline CDR1 reads SGHNT; CDR2 reads YENEEA. The CDR3 has 15 amino acids. Losses at the gene ends were 2 bases for V and 7 bases for J; bases not matched to a gene: 7. Here the CDR3 DNA reads TGTGCCAGCAGCTTATTAAGCGGGAGTGGTAATGAGCAGTTCTTC. Its translation is CASSLLSGSGNEQFF.

CDR3 sequence reads: CASSVTGVGNEQFF. The DNA of the CDR3 is TGTGCCAGCAGCGTTACAGGGGTGGGGAATGAGCAGTTCTTC. The chain uses TRBV11-3 and TRBJ2-1; 7 nucleotides align to TRBD1. J lost 7 bases, V lost 5 bases, and 8 bases had no gene match. There are 14 residues in the CDR3. Looked up from germline, CDR1 is SGHNT and CDR2 is YENEEA.

The genes are TRBV28 and TRBJ1-5; 9 bases agree with TRBD1. J was trimmed by 2 bases and V by 6 bases; bases with no gene match: 2. Germline CDR1 and CDR2: MDHEN and SYDVKM. The CDR3 loop spans 14 amino acids. CDR3 residues: CASSWTGGNQPQHF. The CDR3 nucleotides read TGTGCCAGCAGCTGGACAGGGGGCAATCAGCCCCAGCATTTT.